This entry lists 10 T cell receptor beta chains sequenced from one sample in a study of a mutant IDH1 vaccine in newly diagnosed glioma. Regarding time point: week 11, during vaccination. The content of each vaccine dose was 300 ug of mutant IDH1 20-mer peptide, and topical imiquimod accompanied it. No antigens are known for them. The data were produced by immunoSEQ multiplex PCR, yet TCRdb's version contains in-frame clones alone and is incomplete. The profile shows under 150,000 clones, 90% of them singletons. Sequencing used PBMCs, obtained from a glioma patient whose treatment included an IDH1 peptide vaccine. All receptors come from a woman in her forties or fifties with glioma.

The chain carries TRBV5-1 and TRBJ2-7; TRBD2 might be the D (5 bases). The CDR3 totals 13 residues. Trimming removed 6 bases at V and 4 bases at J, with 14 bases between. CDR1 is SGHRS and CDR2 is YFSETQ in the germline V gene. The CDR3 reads CASTPLTGYEQYF. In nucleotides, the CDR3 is TGCGCCAGCACTCCTCTCACGGGATACGAGCAGTACTTC.

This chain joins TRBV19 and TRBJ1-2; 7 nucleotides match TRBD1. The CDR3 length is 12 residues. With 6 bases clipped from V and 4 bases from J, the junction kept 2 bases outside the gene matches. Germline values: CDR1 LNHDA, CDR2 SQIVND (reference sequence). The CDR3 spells CASRRQGYGYTF. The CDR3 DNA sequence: TGTGCCAGTAGGCGACAGGGCTATGGCTACACCTTC.

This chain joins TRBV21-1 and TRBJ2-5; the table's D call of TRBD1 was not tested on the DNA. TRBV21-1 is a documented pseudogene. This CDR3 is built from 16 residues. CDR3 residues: CASSMSGTGELETQYF. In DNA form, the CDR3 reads TGTGCCAGCAGCATGTCTGGGACAGGGGAATTAGAGACCCAGTACTTC.

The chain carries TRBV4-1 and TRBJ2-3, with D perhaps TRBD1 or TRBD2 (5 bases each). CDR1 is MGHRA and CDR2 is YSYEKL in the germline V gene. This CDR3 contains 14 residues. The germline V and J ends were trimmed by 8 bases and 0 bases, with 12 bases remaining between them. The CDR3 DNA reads TGCGCCAGCGGAACGGGACGTAGCACAGATACGCAGTATTTT. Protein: CASGTGRSTDTQYF.

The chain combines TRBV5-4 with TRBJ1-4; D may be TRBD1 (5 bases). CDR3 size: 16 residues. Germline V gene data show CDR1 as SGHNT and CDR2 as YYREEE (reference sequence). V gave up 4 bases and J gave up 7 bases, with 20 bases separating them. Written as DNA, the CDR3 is TGTGCCAGCAGCCAAGATTTCACGATTGGGGGTGAAAAACTGTTTTTT. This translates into CASSQDFTIGGEKLFF.

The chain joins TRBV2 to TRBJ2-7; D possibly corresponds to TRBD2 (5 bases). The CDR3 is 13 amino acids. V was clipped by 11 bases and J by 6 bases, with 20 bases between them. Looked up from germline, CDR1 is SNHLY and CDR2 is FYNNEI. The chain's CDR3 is CAAHQQSGIEQYF. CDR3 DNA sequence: TGTGCCGCCCACCAACAGTCGGGAATCGAGCAGTACTTC.

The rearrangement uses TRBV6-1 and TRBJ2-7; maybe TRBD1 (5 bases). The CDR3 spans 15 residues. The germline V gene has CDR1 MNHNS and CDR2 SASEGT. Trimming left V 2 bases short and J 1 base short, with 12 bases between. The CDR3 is CASSERGTLSYEQYF. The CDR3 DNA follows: TGTGCCAGCAGTGAAAGGGGTACACTTTCCTACGAGCAGTACTTC.

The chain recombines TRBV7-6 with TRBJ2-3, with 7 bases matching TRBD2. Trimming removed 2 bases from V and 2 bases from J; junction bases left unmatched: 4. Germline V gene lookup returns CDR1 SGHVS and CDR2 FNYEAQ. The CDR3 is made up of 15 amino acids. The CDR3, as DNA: TGTGCCAGCAGCTTACTAGCGGCTTACACAGATACGCAGTATTTT. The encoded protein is CASSLLAAYTDTQYF.

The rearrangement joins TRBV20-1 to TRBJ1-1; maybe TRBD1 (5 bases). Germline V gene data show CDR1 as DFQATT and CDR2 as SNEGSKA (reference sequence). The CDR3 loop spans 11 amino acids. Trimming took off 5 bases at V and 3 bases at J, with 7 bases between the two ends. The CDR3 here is CSAGGDTEAFF. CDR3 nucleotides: TGCAGTGCTGGAGGGGACACTGAAGCTTTCTTT.

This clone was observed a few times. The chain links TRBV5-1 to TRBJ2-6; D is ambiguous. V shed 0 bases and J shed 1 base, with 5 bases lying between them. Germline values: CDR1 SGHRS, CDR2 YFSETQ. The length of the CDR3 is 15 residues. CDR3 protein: CASSLVESGANVLTF. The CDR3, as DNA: TGCGCCAGCAGCTTGGTGGAGTCTGGGGCCAACGTCCTGACTTTC.